Below are 25 T cell receptor beta chains sequenced from a single sample in a study of CD8 T cells in Susac syndrome. RNA in amounts of about 0.5 to 1 ug was reverse transcribed with random hexamers. Via MiXCR, TCRdb re-called the immunoSEQ multiplex PCR reads, giving one row per CDR3 protein. The table shows 170,000 or so distinct CDR3 sequences, with 80% to 95% occurring only once. Sequenced material: CD4+ T cells from PBMCs. Receptors originate from a human donor with multiple sclerosis.

This chain uses TRBV29-1 with TRBJ2-7, with D perhaps matching TRBD2 (7 bases). The germline V gene encodes CDR1 SQVTM and CDR2 ANQGSEA. V dropped 4 bases and J dropped 6 bases, with 22 bases sitting between them. The CDR3 is made up of 15 amino acids. CDR3 protein: CSVVRGGELVAEQYF. The CDR3 DNA sequence: TGCAGCGTTGTAAGGGGGGGGGAGTTGGTGGCCGAGCAGTACTTC.

The chain uses TRBV20-1 and TRBJ2-3, with D possibly being TRBD2 (5 bases). Germline V gene lookup returns CDR1 DFQATT and CDR2 SNEGSKA (reference sequence). The length of the CDR3 is 18 residues. The V end was cut by 3 bases, the J end by 0 bases, with 22 bases between. Here the CDR3 DNA reads TGCAGTGCTAGTGGTCTAGCAAGGACCATCGGGAGCACAGATACGCAGTATTTT. Translated: CSASGLARTIGSTDTQYF.

This rearrangement joins TRBV18 to TRBJ2-5, with D possibly TRBD1 on 5 matching bases. Germline CDR1 reads KGHSH; CDR2 reads LQKENI. Trimming took 3 bases from V and 0 from J, leaving 11 bases between them. The CDR3 contains 15 residues. The CDR3 loop is CASSPGTGNQETQYF. The DNA for the CDR3 is TGTGCCAGCTCACCTGGAACAGGAAACCAAGAGACCCAGTACTTC.

The CDR3 sequence: CASSLMTVNIQYF. In nucleotides, the CDR3 is TGTGCCAGCAGCTTAATGACAGTAAACATTCAGTACTTC. V is TRBV7-2 and J is TRBJ2-4; D may be TRBD1 (5 bases). The CDR3 runs to 13 residues. The ends were cut back, 2 bases at V and 6 bases at J, with 8 bases in the middle. The germline CDR1 and CDR2 sequences are SGHTA and FQGNSA.

This clonotype was found once. The chain links TRBV6-5 to TRBJ1-5, with D possibly matching TRBD1 (5 bases). Between the trimmed V and J ends, which lost 2 bases and 7 bases, there was a span of 9 bases. Germline CDR1 reads MNHEY; CDR2 reads SVGAGI. The CDR3 extends over 13 amino acids. The CDR3 region is CASSYRQHQPQHF. The CDR3 nucleotides are TGTGCCAGCAGTTACAGACAGCACCAGCCCCAGCATTTT.

The rearrangement uses TRBV4-1 and TRBJ2-2, with 14 bases aligning to TRBD2. Per the germline V gene, CDR1 is MGHRA and CDR2 is YSYEKL. This CDR3 has 20 residues. Germline trimming cut 1 base from V and 0 bases from J; bases unmatched to any gene: 7. The CDR3 nucleotides are TGCGCCAGCAGCCAAGGCTTGGGGACTAGCGGGGGCACGAACACCGGGGAGCTGTTTTTT. It codes for CASSQGLGTSGGTNTGELFF.

J is TRBJ2-7 and V is TRBV27; D is ambiguous. Germline assignment: CDR1 MNHEY and CDR2 SMNVEV (reference sequence). The CDR3 is 15 amino acids. Trimming took 6 bases from V and 0 from J, leaving 15 bases between them. The CDR3 is CASRPTLYGSYEQYF. Written as DNA, the CDR3 is TGTGCCAGCAGGCCGACCTTATATGGCTCCTACGAGCAGTACTTC.

J is TRBJ2-7 and V is TRBV19, with a weak D call TRBD2 (6 bases). Germline V lookup: CDR1 LNHDA, CDR2 SQIVND (reference sequence). V lost 1 base and J 0 bases, leaving 10 bases between the germline ends. The CDR3 totals 15 residues. CDR3 amino acids: CASSIGGISSYEQYF. CDR3 in DNA: TGTGCCAGTAGTATAGGCGGGATAAGCTCCTACGAGCAGTACTTC.

The gene calls are TRBV30 and TRBJ2-2, with D perhaps TRBD1 or TRBD2 (5 bases each). Germline V gives CDR1 GTSNPN, CDR2 SVGIG (reference sequence). This CDR3 contains 13 residues. Trimming removed 5 bases from V and 3 bases from J, with 10 bases in between. The CDR3 protein is CAWGGFHTGELFF. CDR3 sequence (DNA): TGTGCCTGGGGGGGTTTTCACACCGGGGAGCTGTTTTTT.

The rearrangement links TRBV5-4 to TRBJ2-7, with TRBD2 as a possible D gene (6 bases). Trimming left V 3 bases short and J 0 bases short, with 13 bases between. The CDR3 covers 15 residues. Germline-derived CDR1 and CDR2 are SGHNT and YYREEE (reference sequence). CDR3 residues: CASSYYSGSSYEQYF. As DNA, the CDR3 is TGTGCCAGCAGCTACTATAGCGGTAGCTCCTACGAGCAGTACTTC.

The chain uses TRBV20-1 and TRBJ2-5, with a possible D match to TRBD2 (6 bases). This CDR3 has 13 residues. Germline V gene sequence: CDR1 DFQATT, CDR2 SNEGSKA (reference sequence). The V end lost 1 base, the J end lost 5 bases, and 11 bases lay between the germline ends. In DNA form, the CDR3 reads TGCAGTGCTAGAGCGGGACTTAGGGAGACCCAGTACTTC. Its protein is CSARAGLRETQYF.

J is TRBJ1-5 and V is TRBV6-6, with D possibly TRBD1 on 6 matching bases. This CDR3 has 14 amino acids. Trimming removed 6 bases at V and 4 bases at J, with 13 bases between. Germline V gives CDR1 MNHNY, CDR2 SVGAGI (reference sequence). The CDR3 loop is CASSSDRMNQPQHF. CDR3 nucleotide sequence: TGTGCCAGCAGCTCCGACAGGATGAATCAGCCCCAGCATTTT.

In its sample, this clonotype was seen once. J is TRBJ2-3 and V is TRBV29-1; D gene unclear. CDR1 and CDR2 (germline): SQVTM, ANQGSEA. Trimming removed 4 bases at V and 3 bases at J, with 5 bases between. This CDR3 is built from 11 residues. The CDR3 loop is CSVARTDTQYF. Written as DNA, the CDR3 is TGCAGCGTTGCAAGAACAGATACGCAGTATTTT.

This chain joins TRBV6-5 and TRBJ1-2; 10 bases fit TRBD1. CDR3 length equals 15 residues. Germline V gene data show CDR1 as MNHEY and CDR2 as SVGAGI. V lost 5 bases to trimming and J lost 8 bases; unmatched junction nucleotides: 11. The CDR3 coding sequence is TGTGCCAGCAGTCAACCAGACAGGGGGCAGGGAGGCTACACCTTC. Translating gives CASSQPDRGQGGYTF.

The chain recombines TRBV5-1 with TRBJ1-2; the match to TRBD1 covers 7 bases. The CDR3 loop spans 15 amino acids. V shed 4 bases and J 0 bases; nucleotides not matched to a gene: 6. Germline CDR1 is SGHRS and CDR2 is YFSETQ. The CDR3 DNA follows: TGCGCCAGCAGCCGAGGGACAGCAGCTAACTATGGCTACACCTTC. Amino acids: CASSRGTAANYGYTF.

The V and J genes are TRBV4-1 and TRBJ1-1; D may be TRBD1 (6 bases). Per germline, CDR1 MGHRA and CDR2 YSYEKL. Trimming shortened V by 6 bases and J by 0 bases, and 11 bases separated the two germline ends. The CDR3 loop spans 14 amino acids. CDR3 sequence reads: CASSERQVNTEAFF. The CDR3 coding sequence is TGCGCCAGCAGTGAGAGACAGGTGAACACTGAAGCTTTCTTT.

The chain recombines TRBV12-3 or TRBV12-4 with TRBJ1-2; TRBD1 aligns across 10 bases. The CDR3 is made up of 17 amino acids. V shed 1 base and J 4 bases; nucleotides not matched to a gene: 9. In DNA, the CDR3 is TGTGCCAGCAGTTTAGGGGGGGACCGGGACAGGGGCTATGGCTACACCTTC. This sequence encodes CASSLGGDRDRGYGYTF.

This chain uses TRBV20-1 with TRBJ2-7; D not resolved. Germline loops: CDR1 DFQATT, CDR2 SNEGSKA (reference sequence). The length of the CDR3 is 13 residues. V was trimmed by 3 bases and J by 4 bases, leaving 13 bases between them. For the CDR3, the DNA is TGCAGTGCTAGCCCCACGACGTCGTACGAGCAGTACTTC. Protein product: CSASPTTSYEQYF.

J is TRBJ2-7 and V is TRBV12-3 or TRBV12-4, with 9 bases matching TRBD2. The CDR3 has 15 residues. V lost 6 bases and J lost 2; bases outside the gene matches: 8. The CDR3 is CASRGGLASTYEQYF. The CDR3 coding sequence is TGTGCCAGCAGGGGTGGACTAGCGTCTACCTACGAGCAGTACTTC.

This clonotype was detected a few times. This chain uses TRBV5-6 with TRBJ1-1; D is ambiguous. Germline values: CDR1 SGHDT, CDR2 YYEEEE. V was cut by 0 bases and J by 1 base, with 4 bases left in between. The CDR3 runs to 13 residues. The CDR3 sequence is CASSLEPNTEAFF. In DNA form, the CDR3 reads TGTGCCAGCAGCTTGGAGCCGAACACTGAAGCTTTCTTT.

The CDR3 DNA reads as TGCGCCAGCAGCCAAGGGGACAGCACAGATACGCAGTATTTT. Protein product: CASSQGDSTDTQYF. The gene calls are TRBV4-3 and TRBJ2-3; either TRBD1 or TRBD2 may fit D (5 bases each). The CDR3 sequence is 14 residues long. Trimming pared 1 base from V and 0 bases from J, leaving 5 bases between. Looked up from germline, CDR1 is LGHNA and CDR2 is YSLEER.

The CDR3 DNA reads as TGTGCCAGCTCACCACCGTGGGAGAACACCGGGGAGCTGTTTTTT. Its translation is CASSPPWENTGELFF. The chain is built from TRBV18 and TRBJ2-2; D ambiguous. CDR1 is KGHSH and CDR2 is LQKENI in the germline V gene. The CDR3 runs to 15 residues. V was pared by 0 bases and J by 1 base, with 6 bases between.

V usage is TRBV30 and J usage is TRBJ2-1; D gene uncertain. CDR1 and CDR2 from the germline V gene are GTSNPN and SVGIG (reference sequence). This CDR3 is 14 amino acids long. V lost 3 bases and J 7 bases, leaving 16 bases between the germline ends. For the CDR3, the DNA is TGTGCCTGGAGGGCCAGCCTTGTGGGGAATGAGCAGTTCTTC. Its protein product is CAWRASLVGNEQFF. Based on the CDR3 plus reference TRBV30 and TRBJ2-1, the full variable domain is SQTIHQWPATLVQPVGSPLSLECTVEGTSNPNLYWYRQAAGRGLQLLFYSVGIGQISSEVPQNLSASRPQDRQFILSSKKLLLSDSGFYLCAWRASLVGNEQFFGPGTRLTVL.

The DNA for the CDR3 is TGCGCCAGCAGCCGAAACGGGGGGGGCCCCTCCTACGAGCAGTACTTC. Translation: CASSRNGGGPSYEQYF. The rearrangement joins TRBV4-1 to TRBJ2-7, with 8 bases that match TRBD2. Germline V gene lookup returns CDR1 MGHRA and CDR2 YSYEKL. The CDR3 covers 16 residues. J lost 0 bases, V lost 4 bases, and 8 bases had no gene match.

This chain joins TRBV19 and TRBJ2-5; 10 bases align to TRBD2. The CDR3 extends over 15 amino acids. V was clipped by 3 bases and J by 4 bases; unmatched bases: 5. The germline V gene encodes CDR1 LNHDA and CDR2 SQIVND (reference sequence). The CDR3 DNA reads TGTGCCAGTAGTATTGGGACTAGCGCCACAGAGACCCAGTACTTC. This encodes CASSIGTSATETQYF.